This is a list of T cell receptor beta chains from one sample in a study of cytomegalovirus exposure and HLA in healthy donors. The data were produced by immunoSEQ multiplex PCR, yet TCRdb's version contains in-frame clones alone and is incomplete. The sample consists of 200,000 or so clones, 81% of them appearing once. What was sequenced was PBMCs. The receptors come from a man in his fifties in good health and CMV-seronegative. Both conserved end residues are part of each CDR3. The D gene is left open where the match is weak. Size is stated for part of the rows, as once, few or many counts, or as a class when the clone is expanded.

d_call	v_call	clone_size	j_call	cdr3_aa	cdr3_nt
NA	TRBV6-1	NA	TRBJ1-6	CASTDSLEGNSPLHF	TGTGCCAGCACTGATTCACTGGAGGGTAATTCACCCCTCCACTTT
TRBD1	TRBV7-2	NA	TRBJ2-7	CASSSDRGRGEQYF	TGTGCCAGCAGCTCAGACAGGGGGAGAGGGGAGCAGTACTTC
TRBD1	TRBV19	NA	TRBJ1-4	CASNDRGNEKLFF	TGTGCCAGTAATGACAGGGGGAATGAAAAACTGTTTTTT
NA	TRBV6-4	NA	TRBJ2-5	CASSLQETQYF	TGTGCCAGCAGTCTTCAAGAGACCCAGTACTTC
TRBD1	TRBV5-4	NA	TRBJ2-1	CASSPDVGTGTLGEQFF	TGTGCCAGCAGCCCCGACGTTGGGACAGGGACCCTCGGGGAGCAGTTCTTC
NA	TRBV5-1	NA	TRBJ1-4	CASSTENEKLFF	TGCGCCAGCAGCACAGAGAATGAAAAACTGTTTTTT
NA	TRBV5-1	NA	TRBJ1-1	CASSLWWDTPWAFF	TGCGCCAGCAGCCTTTGGTGGGACACTCCTTGGGCTTTCTTT
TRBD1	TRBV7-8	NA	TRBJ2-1	CASSLPGQGFNEQFF	TGTGCCAGCAGCCTACCGGGACAGGGCTTCAATGAGCAGTTCTTC
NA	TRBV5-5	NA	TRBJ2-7	CASSSRQYSTSDYEQYF	TGTGCCAGCAGCTCCCGCCAATACAGCACCTCGGACTACGAGCAGTACTTC
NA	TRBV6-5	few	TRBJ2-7	CASSRSTPYEQYF	TGTGCCAGCAGCCGCTCAACTCCCTACGAGCAGTACTTC
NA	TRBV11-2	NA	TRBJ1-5	CASSLPSSDHSNQPQHF	TGTGCCAGCAGCCTACCCTCGAGCGACCATAGCAATCAGCCCCAGCATTTT
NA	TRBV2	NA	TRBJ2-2	CASRTGPGVGELFF	TGTGCCAGTCGTACCGGCCCAGGCGTGGGGGAGCTGTTTTTT
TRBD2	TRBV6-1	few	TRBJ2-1	CASSEVGGGASYNEQFF	TGTGCCAGCAGTGAAGTGGGCGGGGGGGCCTCCTACAATGAGCAGTTCTTC
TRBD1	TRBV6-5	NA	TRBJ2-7	CASRDRYHEQYF	TGTGCCAGCCGGGACAGGTACCACGAGCAGTACTTC
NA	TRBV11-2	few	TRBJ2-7	CASSPGYEQYF	TGTGCCAGCAGCCCCGGTTACGAGCAGTACTTC
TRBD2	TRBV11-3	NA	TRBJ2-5	CARSSSASGGQETQYF	TGTGCCAGATCAAGTTCGGCTAGCGGGGGGCAGGAGACCCAGTACTTC
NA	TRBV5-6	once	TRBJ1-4	CASSLVQGGRIEKLFF	TGTGCCAGCAGCTTGGTCCAGGGAGGAAGGATTGAAAAACTGTTTTTT
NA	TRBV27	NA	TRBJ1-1	CASIARTATREAFF	TGTGCCAGCATTGCAAGGACAGCCACGCGAGAAGCTTTCTTT
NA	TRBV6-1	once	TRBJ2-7	CASSVGVAGGYEQYF	TGTGCCAGCAGTGTCGGTGTCGCCGGGGGCTACGAGCAGTACTTC
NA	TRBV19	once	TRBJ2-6	CASSRQMNSGANVLTF	TGTGCCAGTAGTCGACAGATGAACTCTGGGGCCAACGTCCTGACTTTC
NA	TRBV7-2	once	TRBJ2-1	CASSLEQQSYNEQFF	TGTGCCAGCAGCTTAGAACAGCAATCCTACAATGAGCAGTTCTTC
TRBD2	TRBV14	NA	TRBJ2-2	CASSMIGTMRSGELFF	TGTGCCAGCAGCATGATAGGGACTATGAGGTCCGGGGAGCTGTTTTTT
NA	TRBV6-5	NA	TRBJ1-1	CASSTSGKANTEAFF	TGTGCCAGCAGTACCTCAGGGAAAGCGAACACTGAAGCTTTCTTT
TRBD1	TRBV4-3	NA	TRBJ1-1	CASSQERTGATEAFF	TGCGCCAGCAGCCAAGAGAGAACAGGGGCCACTGAAGCTTTCTTT
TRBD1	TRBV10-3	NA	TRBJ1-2	CAISEPRDRGYDYTF	TGTGCCATCAGTGAGCCGAGAGACAGGGGGTATGACTACACCTTC
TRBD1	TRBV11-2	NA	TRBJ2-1	CASSLVGRTGGFGNEQFF	TGTGCCAGCAGCCTAGTGGGTAGGACAGGGGGTTTTGGCAATGAGCAGTTCTTC
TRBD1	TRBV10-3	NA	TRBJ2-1	CAISESRGQGNNEQFF	TGTGCCATCAGTGAGTCGAGAGGACAGGGGAACAATGAGCAGTTCTTC
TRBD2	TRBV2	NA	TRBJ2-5	CATHGGAGTQYF	TGTGCCACTCACGGGGGGGCCGGGACCCAGTACTTC
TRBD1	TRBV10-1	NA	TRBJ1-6	CASSEKRTGHSPLHF	TGCGCCAGCAGTGAGAAAAGGACAGGACATTCACCCCTCCACTTT
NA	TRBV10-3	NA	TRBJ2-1	CAISESFGNEQFF	TGTGCCATCAGTGAGTCGTTCGGGAATGAGCAGTTCTTC
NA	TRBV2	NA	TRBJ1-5	CASTRDNLQPQHF	TGTGCCAGCACCCGGGACAACCTTCAGCCCCAGCATTTT
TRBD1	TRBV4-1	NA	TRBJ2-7	CASSQGGQGPEQYF	TGCGCCAGCAGCCAAGGGGGACAGGGGCCCGAGCAGTACTTC
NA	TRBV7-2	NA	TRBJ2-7	CASSLAREQYF	TGTGCCAGCAGCTTAGCGCGCGAGCAGTACTTC
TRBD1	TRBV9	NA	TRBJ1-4	CASSPIDRGGEKLFF	TGTGCCAGCAGCCCAATCGACAGGGGAGGGGAAAAACTGTTTTTT
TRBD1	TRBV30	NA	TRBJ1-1	CAWRQQGLSTEAFF	TGTGCCTGGAGACAACAGGGGCTGAGCACTGAAGCCTTCTTT
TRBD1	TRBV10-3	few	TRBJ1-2	CAISGGADRLYGYTF	TGTGCCATCAGTGGTGGCGCGGACAGGCTTTATGGCTACACCTTC
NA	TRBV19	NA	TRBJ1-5	CASTKSGVFQPQHF	TGTGCCAGTACAAAGTCGGGGGTTTTTCAGCCCCAGCATTTT
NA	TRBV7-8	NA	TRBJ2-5	CASSLGEAPPSPERETQYF	TGTGCCAGCAGCTTAGGAGAAGCGCCTCCGAGCCCCGAACGAGAGACCCAGTACTTC
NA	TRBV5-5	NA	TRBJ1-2	CASSLAQDYYGYTF	TGTGCCAGCAGCTTGGCGCAGGATTACTATGGCTACACCTTC
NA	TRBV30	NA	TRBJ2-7	CAWSPRQNRYEQYF	TGTGCCTGGAGTCCCCGGCAGAACAGGTACGAGCAGTACTTC
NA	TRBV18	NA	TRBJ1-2	CASSPPAGPGYTF	TGTGCCAGCTCACCACCGGCAGGGCCCGGCTACACCTTC
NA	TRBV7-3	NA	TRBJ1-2	CASSGNRESYTF	TGTGCCAGCAGCGGTAACAGGGAAAGCTACACCTTC
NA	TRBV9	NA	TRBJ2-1	CASSVATTYNEQFF	TGTGCCAGCAGCGTAGCTACGACCTACAATGAGCAGTTCTTC
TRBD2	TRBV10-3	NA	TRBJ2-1	CATTSGRVGASSYNEQFF	TGTGCCACCACTAGCGGTAGGGTGGGGGCGAGCTCCTACAATGAGCAGTTCTTC
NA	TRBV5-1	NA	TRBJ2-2	CASDLRGSGELFF	TGCGCCAGCGACCTGAGAGGGTCCGGGGAGCTGTTTTTT
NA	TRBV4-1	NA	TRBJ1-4	CASSQEILRYLGEKLFF	TGCGCCAGCAGCCAAGAAATACTACGGTATTTGGGTGAAAAACTGTTTTTT
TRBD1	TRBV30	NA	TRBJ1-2	CAWSRGQGGYTF	TGTGCCTGGAGTCGAGGACAGGGGGGCTACACCTTC
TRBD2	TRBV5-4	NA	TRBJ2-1	CASSLGAGYYNEQFF	TGTGCCAGCAGCTTGGGAGCGGGGTATTACAATGAGCAGTTCTTC
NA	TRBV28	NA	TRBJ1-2	CASSLPPGNYGYTF	TGTGCCAGCAGTCTCCCTCCGGGGAACTATGGCTACACCTTC